Following are 32 T cell receptor beta chains from one sample sequenced in a study of T-cell memory formation after mild COVID-19. Each CDR3 protein gets one entry after TCRdb re-called the 5' RACE reads with MiXCR. The table shows about 320,000 distinct CDR3 sequences, with over 11% occurring only once. Sequencing input: PBMCs or a T cell subset sorted from them (not recorded which). The receptors were sampled from a man younger than 35 who had mild COVID-19 (a few samples of this study predate the infection). Cell type and time point are not known.

This CDR3 is CASSEYPTGVDTGELFF. Here the CDR3 DNA reads TGTGCCAGCAGTGAATATCCTACAGGAGTGGACACCGGGGAGCTGTTTTTT. V usage is TRBV25-1 and J usage is TRBJ2-2; weak D call: TRBD1 (5 bases). Germline loops: CDR1 MGHDK, CDR2 SYGVNS. This CDR3 has 17 amino acids. Trimming pared 0 bases from V and 3 bases from J, leaving 14 bases between. The variable domain in full, completed from reference TRBV25-1 and TRBJ2-2, reads EADIYQTPRYLVIGTGKKITLECSQTMGHDKMYWYQQDPGMELHLIHYSYGVNSTEKGDLSSESTVSRIRTEHFPLTLESARPSHTSQYLCASSEYPTGVDTGELFFGEGSRLTVL.

This clonotype has at least ten counts. The chain has TRBV2 and TRBJ2-7; a possible D gene is TRBD1 (6 bases). Trimming pared 7 bases from V and 0 bases from J, leaving 10 bases between. Germline CDR1 is SNHLY and CDR2 is FYNNEI. The CDR3 loop spans 13 amino acids. The CDR3 here is CASTRQDSYEQYF. CDR3 bases: TGTGCCAGCACCCGACAGGACTCCTACGAGCAGTACTTC.

This chain joins TRBV5-1 and TRBJ1-1; no definite D call. CDR3 size: 13 residues. Germline-derived CDR1 and CDR2 are SGHRS and YFSETQ. V lost 5 bases and J 4 bases, leaving 12 bases between the germline ends. CDR3: CASRSHPSTEAFF. The DNA of the CDR3 is TGCGCCAGCAGGTCTCATCCTTCCACTGAAGCTTTCTTT. Complete variable domain (other parts from reference TRBV5-1 and TRBJ1-1): KAGVTQTPRYLIKTRGQQVTLSCSPISGHRSVSWYQQTPGQGLQFLFEYFSETQRNKGNFPGRFSGRQFSNSRSEMNVSTLELGDSALYLCASRSHPSTEAFFGQGTRLTVV.

This clonotype was counted only a few times. Relative to the germline gene, one junction end is altered; a read error may explain this. DNA of the CDR3: TGTGCTAGCAGCTTATCCGGGCACGGAGAGACCCAGTACTTC. Amino acid sequence: CASSLSGHGETQYF. The rearrangement uses TRBV7-7 and TRBJ2-5; D remains ambiguous. The germline CDR1 and CDR2 sequences are SSHAT and FNYEAQ (reference sequence). This CDR3 has 14 amino acids.

This clonotype appeared a few times. The genes are TRBV10-1 and TRBJ2-7; TRBD2 might be the D (6 bases). This CDR3 has 13 residues. Per germline, CDR1 WNHNN and CDR2 SYGVQD (reference sequence). Trimming took off 6 bases at V and 5 bases at J, with 14 bases between the two ends. The CDR3 loop is CASSPGGGNEQYF. The CDR3 DNA is TGCGCCAGCAGCCCGGGCGGCGGGAACGAGCAGTACTTC.

This clonotype was recorded a few times. J is TRBJ2-5 and V is TRBV28, with D unclear. Germline V CDR1 and CDR2: MDHEN, SYDVKM. V shed 6 bases and J shed 5 bases, with 13 bases lying between them. This CDR3 comprises 13 residues. The CDR3 is CASSRDFMETQYF. The CDR3 nucleotides are TGTGCCAGCAGCCGTGACTTCATGGAGACCCAGTACTTC.

V and J are TRBV4-1 and TRBJ2-7, with D possibly matching TRBD1 (6 bases). This CDR3 spans 14 amino acids. CDR1 and CDR2 from the germline V gene are MGHRA and YSYEKL. V was cut by 1 base and J by 3 bases, with 10 bases left in between. The CDR3 sequence is CASSQGGPHYEQYF. The CDR3 DNA reads TGCGCCAGCAGCCAAGGGGGGCCTCACTACGAGCAGTACTTC.

The table lists this clonotype with a few counts. The gene calls are TRBV30 and TRBJ2-1; maybe TRBD1 (5 bases). This CDR3 is built from 15 residues. In germline, CDR1 is GTSNPN, CDR2 SVGIG (reference sequence). The V and J ends lost 4 bases and 4 bases respectively, with 17 bases between them. Here the CDR3 reads CAWTGRSGLYNEQFF. The DNA for the CDR3 is TGTGCCTGGACCGGCCGGTCAGGGCTGTACAATGAGCAGTTCTTC.

The chain combines TRBV27 with TRBJ2-1, with TRBD2 matching over 12 bases. Unmatched junction bases numbered 5, after V lost 5 bases and J lost 0 bases. CDR3 size: 17 residues. Germline lookup yields CDR1 MNHEY and CDR2 SMNVEV (reference sequence). CDR3 region: CASSDLAGGTSYNEQFF. The CDR3 nucleotides are TGTGCCAGCAGTGATCTAGCGGGAGGGACCTCCTACAATGAGCAGTTCTTC.

This clonotype was seen more than once but under ten times. The rearrangement links TRBV7-9 to TRBJ2-1; D remains ambiguous. V lost 1 base and J lost 7, with 8 bases in between. The CDR3 sequence is 13 residues long. CDR1 and CDR2 from the germline V gene are SEHNR and FQNEAQ (reference sequence). The DNA of the CDR3 is TGTGCCAGCAGCTTAGGGATAGGGAATGAGCAGTTCTTC. This sequence encodes CASSLGIGNEQFF.

This clonotype has a handful of counts. This chain joins TRBV5-1 and TRBJ2-7; D gene unclear. The CDR3 extends over 14 amino acids. Germline V gene lookup returns CDR1 SGHRS and CDR2 YFSETQ. V lost 2 bases and J lost 4, with 13 bases in between. CDR3 residues: CASSFSRVGYEQYF. CDR3 bases: TGCGCCAGCAGCTTTAGCCGGGTCGGTTACGAGCAGTACTTC. The whole variable domain, filled in from reference TRBV5-1 and TRBJ2-7, reads KAGVTQTPRYLIKTRGQQVTLSCSPISGHRSVSWYQQTPGQGLQFLFEYFSETQRNKGNFPGRFSGRQFSNSRSEMNVSTLELGDSALYLCASSFSRVGYEQYFGPGTRLTVT.

The CDR3 bases are TGTGCCAGCAGCCCGAAGTGGAAGGCGGGAGCCCCAGATACGCAGTATTTT. As protein: CASSPKWKAGAPDTQYF. This sequence joins TRBV11-3 and TRBJ2-3, with 7 bases identical to TRBD2. CDR3 length: 17 residues. J was trimmed by 4 bases and V by 5 bases; bases with no gene match: 15. Germline V gene data show CDR1 as SGHNT and CDR2 as YENEEA.

There are a few counts of this clonotype. The J gene is TRBJ1-5, the V gene TRBV28; unclear D gene. This CDR3 is 16 amino acids long. Germline V gene lookup returns CDR1 MDHEN and CDR2 SYDVKM. The V and J ends lost 6 bases and 2 bases respectively, with 17 bases between them. The CDR3: CASRGEGGWRNQPQHF. CDR3 DNA: TGTGCCAGCAGGGGAGAGGGAGGGTGGCGCAATCAGCCCCAGCATTTT. Looking up the rest from reference TRBV28 and TRBJ1-5 gives the full variable domain: DVKVTQSSRYLVKRTGEKVFLECVQDMDHENMFWYRQDPGLGLRLIYFSYDVKMKEKGDIPEGYSVSREKKERFSLILESASTNQTSMYLCASRGEGGWRNQPQHFGDGTRLSIL.

The rearrangement joins TRBV20-1 to TRBJ2-7, with D maybe TRBD1 (6 bases). The CDR3 length is 13 residues. Germline V lookup: CDR1 DFQATT, CDR2 SNEGSKA (reference sequence). Trimming pared 4 bases from V and 2 bases from J, leaving 12 bases between. The CDR3 nucleotides are TGCAGTGCTACGACAGGAGAGACCTACGAGCAGTACTTC. Its protein product is CSATTGETYEQYF.

This sequence joins TRBV20-1 and TRBJ1-5; 7 positions match TRBD1. CDR3 length: 12 amino acids. Germline trimming cut 3 bases from V and 6 bases from J; bases unmatched to any gene: 2. CDR1 and CDR2 from the germline V gene are DFQATT and SNEGSKA (reference sequence). The CDR3 DNA reads TGCAGTGCTAGGCAGGGGGGTCAGCCCCAGCATTTT. Encoded protein: CSARQGGQPQHF.

CDR3 DNA: TGTGCCAGCAGCGTCTCTGGGGGCCCCTATGGCTACACCTTC. Translation: CASSVSGGPYGYTF. This rearrangement joins TRBV9 to TRBJ1-2, with D possibly matching TRBD1 (6 bases). The CDR3 loop spans 14 amino acids. Germline loops: CDR1 SGDLS, CDR2 YYNGEE. V lost 2 bases and J 4 bases, leaving 12 bases between the germline ends. Full variable domain (remainder filled in from reference TRBV9 and TRBJ1-2): DSGVTQTPKHLITATGQRVTLRCSPRSGDLSVYWYQQSLDQGLQFLIQYYNGEERAKGNILERFSAQQFPDLHSELNLSSLELGDSALYFCASSVSGGPYGYTFGSGTRLTVV.

This clonotype was seen many times. Here the CDR3 DNA reads TGTGCCAGCTATTCAGAAAGGGGTCAGCCCCAGCATTTT. It translates to CASYSERGQPQHF. The chain has TRBV2 and TRBJ1-5; D may be TRBD1 (5 bases). The V gene lost 8 bases and the J gene lost 6 bases, with 14 bases spanning the gap. The CDR3 is 13 amino acids. Germline V gene sequence: CDR1 SNHLY, CDR2 FYNNEI. The full variable domain, rest sourced from reference TRBV2 and TRBJ1-5, is EPEVTQTPSHQVTQMGQEVILRCVPISNHLYFYWYRQILGQKVEFLVSFYNNEISEKSEIFDDQFSVERPDGSNFTLKIRSTKLEDSAMYFCASYSERGQPQHFGDGTRLSIL.

The gene calls are TRBV6-2 or TRBV6-3 and TRBJ2-1; 10 bases agree with TRBD2. The germline gives CDR1 MNHEY, CDR2 SVGEGT. V was pared by 9 bases and J by 3 bases, with 8 bases of the junction left unmatched. This CDR3 has 15 amino acids. The CDR3 is CASVSGGAFYNEQFF. CDR3 coding DNA: TGTGCCAGTGTAAGCGGGGGGGCGTTCTACAATGAGCAGTTCTTC.

CDR3 coding DNA: TGTGCCAGCAGCTCAAGCGAAGACAGGGTTATTAACTCCTATAATTCACCCCTCCACTTT. Translating it yields CASSSSEDRVINSYNSPLHF. The chain uses TRBV7-9 and TRBJ1-6; TRBD1 agrees at 7 bases. Trimming cost V 4 bases and J 0 bases; bases outside gene matches: 15. CDR1 is SEHNR and CDR2 is FQNEAQ in the germline V gene (reference sequence). The CDR3 is 20 amino acids. The whole variable domain, remainder taken from reference TRBV7-9 and TRBJ1-6, is DTGVSQNPRHKITKRGQNVTFRCDPISEHNRLYWYRQTLGQGPEFLTYFQNEAQLEKSRLLSDRFSAERPKGSFSTLEIQRTEQGDSAMYLCASSSSEDRVINSYNSPLHFGNGTRLTVT.

The gene calls are TRBV29-1 and TRBJ2-7; D is unclear. V shed 4 bases and J shed 0 bases, with 13 bases lying between them. CDR1 SQVTM and CDR2 ANQGSEA come from the germline V gene. The CDR3 sequence is 14 residues long. The CDR3 protein is CSVGGQRSSYEQYF. In nucleotides, the CDR3 is TGCAGCGTTGGGGGTCAGAGGAGCTCCTACGAGCAGTACTTC.

This clonotype was recorded at least ten times. The chain couples TRBV15 to TRBJ2-5; weak D call: TRBD1 (6 bases). The V and J ends lost 5 bases and 5 bases respectively, with 12 bases between them. The CDR3 length is 13 residues. CDR1 and CDR2 from the germline V gene are LNHNV and YYDKDF (reference sequence). The CDR3 loop is CATSVDSTETQYF. In nucleotides, the CDR3 is TGTGCCACCAGCGTGGACAGTACGGAGACCCAGTACTTC.

This clonotype occurred a few times. The CDR3 protein is CASSYRRANTGELFF. CDR3 bases: TGTGCCAGCAGTTATCGCAGGGCGAACACCGGGGAGCTGTTTTTT. This chain uses TRBV6-5 with TRBJ2-2, with D perhaps TRBD1 (5 bases). V shed 3 bases and J shed 0 bases, with 8 bases lying between them. This CDR3 comprises 15 residues. Germline CDR1 and CDR2: MNHEY and SVGAGI.

J is TRBJ2-1 and V is TRBV18, with D unclear. From germline, CDR1 is KGHSH and CDR2 LQKENI. This CDR3 is 11 amino acids long. V lost 6 bases, J lost 10 bases, and 10 bases lay in between. CDR3 in DNA: TGTGCCAGCTCCCCCAGCAAAGAGCAGTTCTTC. Its translation is CASSPSKEQFF.

This clonotype was seen a handful of times. For the CDR3, the DNA is TGTGCTAGTGGCACACAGGGAGTCGACGAAAAACTGTTTTTT. Translated: CASGTQGVDEKLFF. The chain couples TRBV12-5 to TRBJ1-4, with a tentative D call TRBD1 (6 bases). Deletions cut 6 bases from V and 8 bases from J, with 16 bases between. CDR1 LGHNT and CDR2 FRNRAP come from the germline V gene. CDR3 length: 14 residues.

This clonotype was seen only a few times. The chain uses TRBV4-1 and TRBJ2-3, with TRBD1 identical over 7 bases. This CDR3 has 15 amino acids. V shed 0 bases and J 4 bases; nucleotides not matched to a gene: 4. CDR1 and CDR2 from the germline V gene are MGHRA and YSYEKL. DNA for the CDR3: TGCGCCAGCAGCCAAGAATACAGGGGACCAGATACGCAGTATTTT. Translation: CASSQEYRGPDTQYF.

This chain joins TRBV3-1 and TRBJ2-5; either TRBD1 or TRBD2 may fit D (5 bases each). Trimming took off 4 bases at V and 0 bases at J, with 12 bases between the two ends. Germline CDR1 reads LGHDT; CDR2 reads YNNKEL (reference sequence). The CDR3 spans 15 residues. The CDR3 protein is CASSPGAGYQETQYF. The CDR3 coding sequence is TGTGCCAGCAGCCCCGGGGCCGGGTACCAAGAGACCCAGTACTTC.

This clonotype was found a few times. The rearrangement links TRBV4-3 to TRBJ2-3; D ambiguous. V was shortened by 0 bases and J by 0 bases, with 10 bases between the two germline ends. The CDR3 length is 16 residues. In germline, CDR1 is LGHNA, CDR2 YSLEER. The CDR3 sequence is CASSQDVPPSTDTQYF. CDR3 nucleotides: TGCGCCAGCAGCCAAGATGTACCTCCCAGCACAGATACGCAGTATTTT.

The CDR3: CASSLAGAVTDTQYF. CDR3 DNA sequence: TGTGCCAGCAGTTTGGCGGGGGCCGTCACAGATACGCAGTATTTT. This rearrangement joins TRBV12-3 or TRBV12-4 to TRBJ2-3; possible D gene TRBD2, 7 bases. V lost 3 bases to trimming and J lost 2 bases, with 12 bases between them. The CDR3 is 15 residues long.

This chain's CDR3 is CAWSQSGTALYEQYF. The CDR3 DNA reads as TGTGCCTGGAGTCAATCCGGGACAGCTCTCTACGAGCAGTACTTC. The chain is built from TRBV30 and TRBJ2-7, with TRBD1 matching over 7 bases. Germline V gene data show CDR1 as GTSNPN and CDR2 as SVGIG (reference sequence). The trim removed 2 bases at V and 3 bases at J, leaving 10 bases unmatched. The CDR3 is 15 residues long. Together with reference TRBV30 and TRBJ2-7, the CDR3 gives the full variable domain: SQTIHQWPATLVQPVGSPLSLECTVEGTSNPNLYWYRQAAGRGLQLLFYSVGIGQISSEVPQNLSASRPQDRQFILSSKKLLLSDSGFYLCAWSQSGTALYEQYFGPGTRLTVT.

This clonotype showed up just a few times. V gene TRBV10-3 combines with J gene TRBJ2-7; 11 bases agree with TRBD1. CDR3 size: 14 residues. V lost 6 bases and J lost 3; bases outside the gene matches: 4. Germline V gene sequence: CDR1 ENHRY, CDR2 SYGVKD. This CDR3 is CAIRPGQGDYEQYF. In DNA, the CDR3 is TGTGCCATCAGACCGGGACAGGGGGACTACGAGCAGTACTTC.

This clonotype was seen more than once but under ten times. The rearrangement joins TRBV20-1 to TRBJ2-1; TRBD1 or TRBD2 may be the D gene (5 bases each). CDR3 length equals 14 residues. CDR1 is DFQATT and CDR2 is SNEGSKA in the germline V gene (reference sequence). V was shortened by 1 base and J by 7 bases, with 14 bases between the two germline ends. The CDR3 region has the DNA TGCAGTGCTAGAGGACGGGGCAGGGAGAATGAGCAGTTCTTC. This encodes CSARGRGRENEQFF.

This clonotype was observed a handful of times. This sequence joins TRBV7-2 and TRBJ1-2, with TRBD1 identical over 7 bases. Trimming cost V 0 bases and J 6 bases; bases outside gene matches: 7. The germline gives CDR1 SGHTA, CDR2 FQGNSA. This CDR3 is built from 15 residues. This chain's CDR3 is CASSLALWDSHGYTF. The DNA for the CDR3 is TGTGCCAGCAGCTTAGCGCTTTGGGACAGCCATGGCTACACCTTC.